The 7 T cell receptor beta chains in this list originate from one sample, sequenced in a study of CD8+CD57+ T cells in acquired aplastic anemia. Genomic DNA was employed as the template in profiling TCR beta VDJ and CDR3. TCRdb redid the calling of the reads with MiXCR, one entry per CDR3 protein. The repertoire holds 150,000 or so distinct CDR3 sequences, with 40% to 50% as singletons. In patients chosen for sequencing, flow cytometry had shown CD8+CD57+ cell expansion. Input material: sorted CD4+, CD8+, or CD8+CD57+ T cells (not recorded which) from PBMCs. The receptors stem from a human donor with aplastic anemia.

This clonotype was detected only a few times. The rearrangement uses TRBV2 and TRBJ1-2; 7 bases are a match to TRBD1. The V gene end was trimmed by 6 bases and the J gene end by 5 bases; junction bases not matched to a gene: 6. The CDR3 has 13 residues. The germline V gene encodes CDR1 SNHLY and CDR2 FYNNEI. The CDR3 bases are TGTGCCAGCAGGGCGGGACAGCCTTATGGCTACACCTTC. Protein: CASRAGQPYGYTF.

The chain links TRBV14 to TRBJ2-3; TRBD2 is a possible D gene (6 bases). Trimming removed 4 bases at V and 5 bases at J, with 16 bases between. The CDR3 sequence is 15 residues long. Germline values: CDR1 SGHDN, CDR2 FVKESK. The DNA of the CDR3 is TGTGCCAGCAGCCCCCGGGGGAGAAAGGTAGATACGCAGTATTTT. Protein: CASSPRGRKVDTQYF.

V is TRBV5-6 and J is TRBJ2-3, with a tentative D call TRBD1 (6 bases). The ends were cut back, 5 bases at V and 2 bases at J, with 12 bases in the middle. The germline gives CDR1 SGHDT, CDR2 YYEEEE. The CDR3 loop spans 14 amino acids. The CDR3 spells CASSRRQATDTQYF. The CDR3 DNA is TGTGCCAGCAGTCGCAGACAGGCCACAGATACGCAGTATTTT.

This clonotype was seen at least ten times. J is TRBJ1-2 and V is TRBV7-9, with D unclear. CDR3 length: 13 residues. Germline values: CDR1 SEHNR, CDR2 FQNEAQ (reference sequence). V lost 5 bases and J lost 8, with 15 bases in between. The CDR3 region is CASSLEEGGGYTF. The CDR3 region has the DNA TGTGCCAGCAGCCTCGAGGAGGGCGGAGGCTACACCTTC.

This clonotype has just a few counts. The rearrangement joins TRBV2 to TRBJ2-1; either TRBD1 or TRBD2 may fit D (6 bases each). Trimming stripped 6 bases from V and 10 bases from J, with 22 bases between. CDR3 length: 15 amino acids. Looked up from germline, CDR1 is SNHLY and CDR2 is FYNNEI. CDR3 nucleotide sequence: TGTGCCAGCAGCCTTGAGCTAGGGGGGCTGGGAGAGCAGTTCTTC. Protein sequence: CASSLELGGLGEQFF.

The V gene is TRBV7-3, the J gene TRBJ2-1; tentatively, D is TRBD2 (5 bases). This CDR3 has 15 amino acids. Germline V gene data show CDR1 as SGHTA and CDR2 as FQGTGA. Trimming left V 8 bases short and J 5 bases short, with 19 bases between. The DNA for the CDR3 is TGTGCCAGCTCCGTTGGTCGGGAATACAACAATGAGCAGTTCTTC. It codes for CASSVGREYNNEQFF.

The rearrangement links TRBV20-1 to TRBJ1-1; D call uncertain. V was shortened by 7 bases and J by 6 bases, with 9 bases between the two germline ends. Per germline, CDR1 DFQATT and CDR2 SNEGSKA (reference sequence). The CDR3 contains 10 residues. The CDR3 loop is CSGGNPEAFF. CDR3 DNA: TGCAGTGGGGGAAACCCTGAAGCTTTCTTT.